One sample yielded the 29 T cell receptor beta chains listed below, sequenced in a study of blood T cell repertoires in COVID-19. Profiled with immunoSEQ multiplex PCR; TCRdb holds only in-frame clones, not every one. The sample holds some 150,000 clones, 80% seen once. The sample comprised peripheral blood. Receptors originate from a man between 60 and 75 years old with acute or convalescent COVID-19.

This clone was seen only once. This chain joins TRBV2 and TRBJ1-5; TRBD1 might be the D (5 bases). Germline V gene sequence: CDR1 SNHLY, CDR2 FYNNEI. V was pared by 8 bases and J by 0 bases, with 11 bases between. The CDR3 has 14 residues. The CDR3 region is CASRQLNSNQPQHF. CDR3 coding DNA: TGTGCCAGCCGACAGCTCAATAGCAATCAGCCCCAGCATTTT.

The V gene is TRBV19, the J gene TRBJ2-3, with unresolved D. V shed 9 bases and J shed 0 bases, with 13 bases lying between them. CDR1 is LNHDA and CDR2 is SQIVND in the germline V gene (reference sequence). CDR3 length: 14 amino acids. The CDR3 protein is CASSPGPSTDTQYF. The CDR3, as DNA: TGTGCCAGCAGTCCTGGGCCAAGCACAGATACGCAGTATTTT.

V gene TRBV6-4 combines with J gene TRBJ1-2; D possibly corresponds to TRBD1 (6 bases). Germline V lookup: CDR1 MRHNA, CDR2 SNTAGT. V was pared by 10 bases and J by 1 base, with 13 bases between. CDR3 length: 13 residues. CDR3 in amino acids: CANPDRLNYGYTF. CDR3 sequence (DNA): TGTGCCAACCCGGACAGACTTAACTATGGCTACACCTTC.

V and J are TRBV20-1 and TRBJ2-1; no firm D call. This CDR3 has 14 residues. Germline values: CDR1 DFQATT, CDR2 SNEGSKA (reference sequence). With 3 bases removed from V and 6 bases from J, the gap between germline ends came to 15 bases. CDR3 nucleotides: TGCAGTGCTAGTGATTATAGCTCTCTCAATGAGCAGTTCTTC. It is translated as CSASDYSSLNEQFF.

This chain joins TRBV27 and TRBJ1-6; D is possibly TRBD1 (5 bases). CDR1 is MNHEY and CDR2 is SMNVEV in the germline V gene (reference sequence). The CDR3 covers 16 residues. V was pared by 6 bases and J by 5 bases, with 17 bases between. The CDR3 sequence is CASRARWAGNNSPLHF. The CDR3 DNA sequence: TGTGCCAGCAGGGCCCGTTGGGCAGGGAATAATTCACCCCTCCACTTT.

The chain has TRBV9 and TRBJ2-1; D is perhaps TRBD2 (6 bases). The CDR3 extends over 17 amino acids. V was clipped by 4 bases and J by 7 bases, with 24 bases between them. Germline CDR1 reads SGDLS; CDR2 reads YYNGEE. CDR3: CASSPDSGLSSGNEQFF. The CDR3 nucleotides are TGTGCCAGCAGCCCCGACTCGGGACTCTCCAGCGGGAATGAGCAGTTCTTC.

This sequence joins TRBV6-2 or TRBV6-3 and TRBJ2-3, with 7 bases fitting TRBD1. CDR3 size: 17 residues. Germline V gene data show CDR1 as MNHEY and CDR2 as SVGEGT. The J segment lost 1 base and the V segment lost 2 bases, leaving 9 bases of the junction unmatched. CDR3 DNA: TGTGCCAGCAGTTACGGCGGACACCAGGGGGGCACAGATACGCAGTATTTT. Protein: CASSYGGHQGGTDTQYF.

The V call is TRBV5-1, the J call TRBJ2-7; 7 nucleotides agree with TRBD1. V shed 4 bases, J shed 3 bases, and the junction held 7 bases outside the gene matches. The CDR3 is 14 residues long. Per the germline V gene, CDR1 is SGHRS and CDR2 is YFSETQ. The CDR3 protein is CASSVGQSDYEQYF. As DNA, the CDR3 is TGCGCCAGCAGCGTGGGACAGAGTGACTACGAGCAGTACTTC. Full variable domain (outside the CDR3, taken from reference TRBV5-1 and TRBJ2-7): KAGVTQTPRYLIKTRGQQVTLSCSPISGHRSVSWYQQTPGQGLQFLFEYFSETQRNKGNFPGRFSGRQFSNSRSEMNVSTLELGDSALYLCASSVGQSDYEQYFGPGTRLTVT.

The sample holds a few counts of this clone. CDR3 region: CASSADLNNEQFF. The CDR3 nucleotides are TGTGCCAGCAGCGCCGACTTAAACAATGAGCAGTTCTTC. The rearrangement joins TRBV9 to TRBJ2-1; D gene uncertain. The length of the CDR3 is 13 residues. The germline CDR1 and CDR2 sequences are SGDLS and YYNGEE. Trimming removed 3 bases from V and 5 bases from J, with 9 bases in between.

This chain connects TRBV3-1 (or the pseudogene TRBV3-2) to TRBJ2-5; 7 nucleotides agree with TRBD1. The CDR3 totals 14 residues. The V and J ends lost 2 bases and 5 bases, in that order; junction bases with no gene match: 5. Germline CDR1 is LGHDT and CDR2 is YNNKEL (reference sequence). CDR3 residues: CASSQPTGPETQYF. The CDR3 DNA follows: TGTGCCAGCAGCCAACCGACAGGGCCGGAGACCCAGTACTTC.

This chain links TRBV10-2 with TRBJ2-1; D gene uncertain. V lost 6 bases to trimming and J lost 0 bases, with 9 bases between them. Germline CDR1 WSHSY, CDR2 SAAADI. This CDR3 is 14 amino acids long. The CDR3 sequence: CASSRDISYNEQFF. The CDR3 coding sequence is TGCGCCAGCAGCCGTGACATCTCCTACAATGAGCAGTTCTTC.

CDR3 sequence (DNA): TGTGCCAGCAGCTTGGCCCAGGGAGGCGGTGAAAAACTGTTTTTT. Translated, it gives CASSLAQGGGEKLFF. The chain employs TRBV5-6 and TRBJ1-4, with a possible D match to TRBD1 (5 bases). Germline-derived CDR1 and CDR2 are SGHDT and YYEEEE. Trimming pared 0 bases from V and 7 bases from J, leaving 13 bases between. This CDR3 region has 15 residues.

V and J are TRBV18 and TRBJ2-5, with D perhaps TRBD2 (5 bases). V was shortened by 3 bases and J by 5 bases, with 16 bases between the two germline ends. Germline CDR1 and CDR2: KGHSH and LQKENI. The CDR3 is made up of 15 amino acids. This CDR3 is CASSPSLTSRETQYF. The CDR3 bases are TGTGCCAGCTCACCTTCCCTCACTAGTCGGGAGACCCAGTACTTC. The complete variable domain, with remaining parts taken from reference TRBV18 and TRBJ2-5, reads NAGVMQNPRHLVRRRGQEARLRCSPMKGHSHVYWYRQLPEEGLKFMVYLQKENIIDESGMPKERFSAEFPKEGPSILRIQQVVRGDSAAYFCASSPSLTSRETQYFGPGTRLLVL.

This clone was seen only once. V gene TRBV2 combines with J gene TRBJ1-1; 7 nucleotides align to TRBD1. The CDR3 is 15 amino acids. The V segment lost 5 bases and the J segment 7 bases; nucleotides outside the gene matches: 13. Looked up from germline, CDR1 is SNHLY and CDR2 is FYNNEI. This chain's CDR3 is CASSLGGQVGFEAFF. DNA of the CDR3: TGTGCCAGCAGTCTCGGAGGACAGGTGGGCTTTGAAGCTTTCTTT.

The chain links TRBV4-1 to TRBJ2-3, with 13 bases that match TRBD2. J gave up 3 bases and V 4 bases, and 1 base lay outside the gene matches. This CDR3 contains 15 residues. Germline loops: CDR1 MGHRA, CDR2 YSYEKL. The CDR3 reads CASSLTSGGTDTQYF. In nucleotides, the CDR3 is TGCGCCAGCAGCCTGACTAGCGGGGGGACAGATACGCAGTATTTT.

The V gene is TRBV5-1, the J gene TRBJ2-2, with 9 nucleotides matching TRBD1. The CDR3 is 15 amino acids. V shed 4 bases, J shed 4 bases, and the junction held 5 bases outside the gene matches. Looked up from germline, CDR1 is SGHRS and CDR2 is YFSETQ. The CDR3 nucleotides read TGCGCCAGCAGCGTACAGGGGGCGTCCACCGGGGAGCTGTTTTTT. This encodes CASSVQGASTGELFF. Full variable domain (missing parts from reference TRBV5-1 and TRBJ2-2): KAGVTQTPRYLIKTRGQQVTLSCSPISGHRSVSWYQQTPGQGLQFLFEYFSETQRNKGNFPGRFSGRQFSNSRSEMNVSTLELGDSALYLCASSVQGASTGELFFGEGSRLTVL.

CDR3 residues: CASTPSWPPPFF. The CDR3 coding sequence is TGTGCCAGCACCCCCTCTTGGCCCCCCCCTTTCTTT. The V call is TRBV13, the J call TRBJ1-1; unclear D gene. The CDR3 contains 12 residues. V lost 7 bases and J lost 12, with 18 bases in between. Germline V CDR1 and CDR2: PRHDT, FYEKMQ (reference sequence).

CDR3 sequence: CASSLGAGNNQPQHF. DNA of the CDR3: TGTGCCAGCAGTTTAGGGGCAGGCAACAATCAGCCCCAGCATTTT. The chain carries TRBV27 and TRBJ1-5, with D possibly matching TRBD1 (5 bases). V was pared by 2 bases and J by 3 bases, with 11 bases between. Germline CDR1 and CDR2: MNHEY and SMNVEV (reference sequence). The CDR3 contains 15 residues.

The chain combines TRBV11-2 with TRBJ1-5; the match to TRBD1 covers 7 bases. The length of the CDR3 is 16 residues. Germline CDR1 SGHAT, CDR2 FQNNGV. Germline trimming cut 0 bases from V and 14 bases from J; bases unmatched to any gene: 16. The CDR3 spells CASSLDLPSRGGTEHF. The CDR3 DNA reads TGTGCCAGCAGCTTAGATCTCCCATCTCGGGGTGGGACAGAGCATTTT. Complete variable domain (other parts from reference TRBV11-2 and TRBJ1-5): EAGVAQSPRYKIIEKRQSVAFWCNPISGHATLYWYQQILGQGPKLLIQFQNNGVVDDSQLPKDRFSAERLKGVDSTLKIQPAKLEDSAVYLCASSLDLPSRGGTEHFGDGTRLSIL.

In its sample, this clone was seen a few times. The J gene is TRBJ2-3, the V gene TRBV7-3, with D possibly being TRBD2 (5 bases). The CDR3 covers 13 residues. The germline V gene has CDR1 SGHTA and CDR2 FQGTGA. The V gene lost 2 bases and the J gene lost 9 bases, with 12 bases spanning the gap. The CDR3 sequence is CASSLDGKETQYF. For the CDR3, the DNA is TGTGCCAGCAGCTTAGACGGGAAAGAAACGCAGTATTTT.

The V gene is TRBV7-9, the J gene TRBJ2-1; TRBD2 matches at 14 bases. Trimming at V came to 5 bases and at J to 0 bases, leaving 6 bases not matched to a gene. Germline CDR1 and CDR2: SEHNR and FQNEAQ (reference sequence). The CDR3 consists of 18 residues. The CDR3 coding sequence is TGTGCCAGCAGCCCGGGACTAGCGGGAGCGAGCTCCTACAATGAGCAGTTCTTC. Translation: CASSPGLAGASSYNEQFF.

The chain couples TRBV9 to TRBJ2-3; TRBD1 matches 7 bases. This CDR3 comprises 15 residues. The V gene's germline CDR1 is SGDLS and CDR2 YYNGEE. J was trimmed by 0 bases and V by 3 bases; bases with no gene match: 4. CDR3 coding DNA: TGTGCCAGCAGCGGAATACAGGGGAGCACAGATACGCAGTATTTT. As protein: CASSGIQGSTDTQYF. Supplemented by reference TRBV9 and TRBJ2-3, the full variable domain reads DSGVTQTPKHLITATGQRVTLRCSPRSGDLSVYWYQQSLDQGLQFLIQYYNGEERAKGNILERFSAQQFPDLHSELNLSSLELGDSALYFCASSGIQGSTDTQYFGPGTRLTVL.

V usage is TRBV11-2 and J usage is TRBJ2-2; a weak D match, TRBD1 (5 bases). CDR3 length: 14 residues. Germline V lookup: CDR1 SGHAT, CDR2 FQNNGV. V shed 7 bases and J shed 4 bases, with 13 bases lying between them. CDR3 region: CASKQGVSTGELFF. In DNA form, the CDR3 reads TGTGCCAGCAAGCAAGGGGTTTCCACCGGGGAGCTGTTTTTT.

This clone has a single count. V gene TRBV27 combines with J gene TRBJ2-1; 9 bases fit TRBD2. The germline V gene has CDR1 MNHEY and CDR2 SMNVEV (reference sequence). The CDR3 totals 16 residues. V lost 6 bases, J lost 0 bases, and 6 bases stayed unmatched. CDR3 amino acids: CASRAGGASSYNEQFF. The CDR3 nucleotides are TGTGCCAGCAGGGCGGGGGGGGCCAGCTCCTACAATGAGCAGTTCTTC.

The rearrangement links TRBV12-3 or TRBV12-4 to TRBJ2-7; TRBD1 aligns across 7 bases. The CDR3 is 12 residues long. J gave up 5 bases and V 6 bases, and 4 bases lay outside the gene matches. For the CDR3, the DNA is TGTGCCAGCAGCCCCGGACAGGACGAGCAGTACTTC. It specifies CASSPGQDEQYF.

The chain employs TRBV3-1 (or the pseudogene TRBV3-2) and TRBJ2-7, with TRBD2 matching 14 bases. The CDR3 is made up of 14 amino acids. V dropped 3 bases and J dropped 5; count of bases not matched to a gene: 0. Germline-derived CDR1 and CDR2 are LGHDT and YNNKEL (reference sequence). CDR3 in DNA: TGTGCCAGCAGCCAGACTAGCGGGGGGGACGAGCAGTACTTC. Translating it yields CASSQTSGGDEQYF.

The chain carries TRBV28 and TRBJ2-2; 13 bases line up with TRBD2. Germline V gene lookup returns CDR1 MDHEN and CDR2 SYDVKM. This CDR3 is built from 18 residues. V was pared by 4 bases and J by 9 bases, with 14 bases of the junction left unmatched. The CDR3 spells CASSSQELAGGPPRELFF. In DNA, the CDR3 is TGTGCCAGCAGTTCCCAGGAACTAGCGGGAGGGCCCCCCAGGGAGCTGTTTTTT.

The count of this clone is one. V is TRBV7-2 and J is TRBJ2-5; 9 bases align to TRBD2. The V gene's germline CDR1 is SGHTA and CDR2 FQGNSA. CDR3 length: 14 amino acids. V shed 0 bases, J shed 5 bases, and the junction held 1 base outside the gene matches. The CDR3 coding sequence is TGTGCCAGCAGCTTAGCGCGGGGGGGGGAGACCCAGTACTTC. This sequence encodes CASSLARGGETQYF.

The chain links TRBV4-2 to TRBJ1-1; no firm D call. Trimming shortened V by 4 bases and J by 1 base, and 7 bases separated the two germline ends. This CDR3 spans 13 amino acids. Germline assignment: CDR1 LGHNA and CDR2 YNFKEQ. CDR3 protein: CASSPEANTEAFF. DNA for the CDR3: TGTGCCAGCAGCCCCGAAGCGAACACTGAAGCTTTCTTT.